The 11 T cell receptor beta chains below come from one sample, sequenced in a study of T-cell memory formation after mild COVID-19. TCRdb passed the 5' RACE reads through MiXCR, listing each CDR3 protein once. The table lists 300,000 to 350,000 distinct CDR3 sequences, about 13% of them singletons. Sequences were obtained from PBMCs or a T cell subset sorted from them (not recorded which). Every receptor here comes from a man aged 18-30 years who had mild COVID-19 (a few samples of this study predate the infection). Cell type and time point are not known.

The chain is built from TRBV12-3 or TRBV12-4 and TRBJ1-1; D not resolved. V was trimmed by 8 bases and J by 1 base, leaving 11 bases between them. The CDR3 contains 13 residues. The CDR3 coding sequence is TGTGCCAGCGACGAGTATCCGAACACTGAAGCTTTCTTT. This sequence encodes CASDEYPNTEAFF.

This clonotype has more than one count but fewer than ten. This chain links TRBV5-1 with TRBJ1-1, with D possibly being TRBD1 (5 bases). V lost 4 bases to trimming and J lost 6 bases, with 10 bases between them. CDR1 and CDR2 from the germline V gene are SGHRS and YFSETQ. The CDR3 runs to 12 residues. CDR3 DNA sequence: TGCGCCAGCAGCCCGACGGGGGCTGAAGCTTTCTTT. Protein sequence: CASSPTGAEAFF.

This clonotype occurred a few times. The J gene is TRBJ1-2, the V gene TRBV4-3; D possibly corresponds to TRBD1 (5 bases). Between the trimmed V and J ends, which lost 1 base and 13 bases, there was a span of 13 bases. The germline CDR1 and CDR2 sequences are LGHNA and YSLEER. The CDR3 totals 12 residues. CDR3 in DNA: TGCGCCAGCAGCCAAGGGACGGGGGTAATCACCTTC. This sequence encodes CASSQGTGVITF.

This chain joins TRBV20-1 and TRBJ2-7; D is uncertain. CDR1 and CDR2 (germline): DFQATT, SNEGSKA (reference sequence). V lost 7 bases to trimming and J lost 0 bases, with 7 bases between them. This CDR3 is 11 amino acids long. The CDR3 coding sequence is TGCAGTGTCGCAGTCTCCTACGAGCAGTACTTC. This codes for CSVAVSYEQYF.

This clonotype was observed many times. J is TRBJ2-1 and V is TRBV12-3 or TRBV12-4; no reliable D call. CDR3 length: 13 amino acids. Trimming removed 3 bases at V and 4 bases at J, with 7 bases between. CDR3 residues: CASSLSDYNEQFF. Here the CDR3 DNA reads TGTGCCAGCAGTTTGTCAGATTACAATGAGCAGTTCTTC.

This clonotype was counted between two and nine times. J is TRBJ2-7 and V is TRBV5-8; D ambiguous. V gave up 0 bases and J gave up 1 base, with 8 bases separating them. The germline V gene encodes CDR1 SGHTS and CDR2 YDEGEE. The CDR3 spans 14 residues. DNA for the CDR3: TGTGCCAGCAGCTTGGGGCCCCGATCCTACGAGCAGTACTTC. Amino acids: CASSLGPRSYEQYF.

The gene calls are TRBV5-1 and TRBJ2-1, with a tentative D call TRBD2 (6 bases). The CDR3 loop spans 15 amino acids. Germline CDR1 reads SGHRS; CDR2 reads YFSETQ. V gave up 4 bases and J gave up 2 bases, with 13 bases separating them. The CDR3 bases are TGCGCCAGCAGCCGCGGGACGGAAACCTACAATGAGCAGTTCTTC. Protein: CASSRGTETYNEQFF. The full variable domain, with the rest looked up from reference TRBV5-1 and TRBJ2-1, is KAGVTQTPRYLIKTRGQQVTLSCSPISGHRSVSWYQQTPGQGLQFLFEYFSETQRNKGNFPGRFSGRQFSNSRSEMNVSTLELGDSALYLCASSRGTETYNEQFFGPGTRLTVL.

The V and J genes are TRBV7-6 and TRBJ2-2; tentative D call: TRBD2 (6 bases). V was cut by 1 base and J by 4 bases, with 13 bases left in between. The CDR3 is made up of 16 amino acids. CDR1 is SGHVS and CDR2 is FNYEAQ in the germline V gene. The CDR3 region has the DNA TGTGCCAGCAGCTTAGGGGGGACCGGGGGCACCGGGGAGCTGTTTTTT. Amino acid sequence: CASSLGGTGGTGELFF.

This clonotype was recorded at least ten times. The V and J genes are TRBV20-1 and TRBJ1-1; 8 bases line up with TRBD1. The CDR3 loop spans 15 amino acids. Per germline, CDR1 DFQATT and CDR2 SNEGSKA (reference sequence). With 3 bases clipped from V and 1 base from J, the junction kept 7 bases outside the gene matches. CDR3 protein: CSASDAGTGNTEAFF. The CDR3 DNA is TGCAGTGCTAGTGACGCCGGGACAGGGAACACTGAAGCTTTCTTT.

This clonotype was detected a few times. CDR3 nucleotides: TGCGCCAGCAGCCAAAGGACAGGTTCCTACAATGAGCAGTTCTTC. It specifies CASSQRTGSYNEQFF. This sequence joins TRBV4-3 and TRBJ2-1; the match to TRBD1 covers 7 bases. Germline assignment: CDR1 LGHNA and CDR2 YSLEER. V gave up 2 bases and J gave up 1 base; unmatched junction bases: 2. The CDR3 length is 15 residues.

This clonotype was picked up a small number of times. The CDR3 DNA follows: TGTGCCAGCAGCCTTGCGGGGGGCCAGGGGAAGACCCAGTACTTC. Its protein product is CASSLAGGQGKTQYF. The chain combines TRBV7-6 with TRBJ2-5; 8 nucleotides align to TRBD2. Trimming cost V 5 bases and J 6 bases; bases outside gene matches: 11. Per germline, CDR1 SGHVS and CDR2 FNYEAQ. The CDR3 loop spans 15 amino acids.